This T cell receptor (beta chain) originates from a study of OX40 agonist ivuxolimab in advanced cancers. About the full investigation: The costimulatory receptor OX40 (CD134) was targeted by ivuxolimab, a fully human IgG2 agonistic monoclonal antibody. Patients were allowed to have had prior anti-PD-1, anti-PD-L1 or anti-CTLA-4 therapy, and approximately 40% of the dose-escalation patients had been treated with checkpoint inhibitors. Peripheral TCRbeta sequencing was intended to test whether TCR sequence diversity was altered and clonal T-cell expansion was caused by ivuxolimab. Partial responses occurred in three dose-escalation patients: two with cutaneous melanoma and one with hepatocellular carcinoma. The dose-escalation cohort was around 84% male with a mean age of approximately 60 years, ranging from about 23 to 85. Intravenous ivuxolimab was administered to patients every 2 weeks at six dose levels: 0.01, 0.1, 0.3, 1.5, 3 and 10 mg/kg. Of the 50 to 55 patients in dose escalation, about 20 had hepatocellular carcinoma, about 15 had melanoma, 9 had renal cell carcinoma and 9 had head and neck cancer. The paper describes the monotherapy dose-escalation part (N of about 50 patients) of the phase I trial of ivuxolimab.

CDR1 SGDLS and CDR2 YYNGEE are derived from the germline V gene. Trimmed from V: 3 bases; trimmed from J: 8 bases; junction bases lacking a gene match: 2. From the cysteine through the phenylalanine, the CDR3 covers 13 amino acids. Only the CDR3 region is kept as DNA, spanning 39 bases read in frame from base 1. This clone was observed a handful of times. Its antigen target is currently unknown. One base away there is no much larger clone; base qualities are not given. The trial excluded patients who had a history of autoimmune disease or were on systemic immunosuppression. Peripheral blood for TCR sequencing was drawn from every dose cohort at baseline, at cycle 4 day 1 and at cycle 7 day 1. Samples came from an open-label, multicenter, first-in-human phase I dose-escalation trial of ivuxolimab. Adults with locally advanced or metastatic melanoma, renal cell, hepatocellular, or head and neck squamous cell carcinoma were enrolled in the trial. Before TCR sequencing, CD4+ T cells and CD8+ T cells from peripheral blood were sorted into separate populations.

The study at large found these results: The antigen specificity of the peripheral T cells that underwent clonal expansion was not determined. After ivuxolimab, CD8+ T cells had more expanded clones than CD4+ T cells on average. At doses of 0.1 to 3.0 mg/kg, clonal expansion of both CD4+ and CD8+ blood T cells was observed from baseline to week 6. Low levels of normalized T-cell clonal expansion were also seen in some patients who did not respond. In the 0.1-3.0 mg/kg groups, partial responders were among the patients with the lowest normalized peripheral clonal expansion, particularly in CD8+ T cells.

Genomic DNA was extracted from sorted cells for sequencing of the TCRbeta CDR3 region. TCRbeta CDR3 regions were sequenced using the immunoSEQ Assay. Imported from immuneACCESS, the table was reduced by TCRdb to in-frame sequences with V and J called. These copies leave out some clones; in studies compared against another copy, an unresolved V gene accounts for under half, and the cause of the remainder is not known. This sample has 55,000 to 65,000 clones in its table, and around 84% of those were observed once. In total, the top ten clones hold about 4% of the sample. The sequences come from CD4+ or CD8+ T cells sorted from blood, collected in a trial of the OX40 agonist ivuxolimab. The TCR comes from an adult with an advanced solid tumor such as melanoma, head and neck, liver or kidney cancer. The receptor chain draws on TRBV9 and TRBJ1-2; TRBD1 lines up with 12 middle nucleotides. The bases read TGTGCCAGCAGCGGGGACAGGGGGCTCGGCTACACCTTC. The resulting protein is CASSGDRGLGYTF.